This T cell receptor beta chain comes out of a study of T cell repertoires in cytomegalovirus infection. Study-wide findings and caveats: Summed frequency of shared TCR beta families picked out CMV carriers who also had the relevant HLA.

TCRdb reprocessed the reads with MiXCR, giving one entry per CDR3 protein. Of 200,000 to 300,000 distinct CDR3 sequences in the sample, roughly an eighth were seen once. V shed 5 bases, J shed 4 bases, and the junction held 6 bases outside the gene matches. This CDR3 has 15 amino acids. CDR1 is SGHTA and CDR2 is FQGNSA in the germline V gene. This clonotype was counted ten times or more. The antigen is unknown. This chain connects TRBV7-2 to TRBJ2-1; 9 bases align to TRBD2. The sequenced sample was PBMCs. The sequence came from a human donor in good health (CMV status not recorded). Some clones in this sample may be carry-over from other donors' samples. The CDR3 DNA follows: TGTGCCAGCAGCCCCAGCGGGAGGCTGTACAATGAGCAGTTCTTC. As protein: CASSPSGRLYNEQFF.